The next 31 T cell receptor beta chains were all read from a single sample in a study of T cell repertoires and Cas9 in healthy adults. TCRdb keeps only in-frame clones here, not all; method: immunoSEQ multiplex PCR. The table has roughly 13,000 clones, roughly 89% seen once. Sequenced: Tregs (CD4+, CD25+, CD127-, CD137-, CD154-) from PBMCs; culture status not recorded. These receptor sequences come from a human donor in good health.

The chain combines TRBV30 with TRBJ2-5; D may be TRBD1 (6 bases). Germline-derived CDR1 and CDR2 are GTSNPN and SVGIG (reference sequence). Between the trimmed V and J ends, which lost 1 base and 7 bases, there was a span of 16 bases. The CDR3 length is 14 residues. CDR3: CAWSAGVPAGTQYF. CDR3 in DNA: TGTGCCTGGAGTGCAGGGGTCCCGGCCGGGACCCAGTACTTC.

The rearrangement uses TRBV6-4 and TRBJ2-5; D not certain. Trimming left V 3 bases short and J 3 bases short, with 11 bases between. Germline values: CDR1 MRHNA, CDR2 SNTAGT. This CDR3 has 14 residues. The CDR3 DNA reads as TGTGCCAGCAGTGAGCCTAGTTGGAAAGAGACCCAGTACTTC. This sequence encodes CASSEPSWKETQYF.

V gene TRBV19 combines with J gene TRBJ1-1; D is ambiguous. Trimming left V 7 bases short and J 10 bases short, with 19 bases between. The CDR3 length is 13 residues. Germline V CDR1 and CDR2: LNHDA, SQIVND (reference sequence). The CDR3 protein is CASTPFYGGVAFF. The CDR3, as DNA: TGTGCCAGTACCCCTTTCTATGGCGGGGTAGCTTTCTTT.

The chain is built from TRBV6-1 and TRBJ1-2, with D maybe TRBD1 (6 bases). The V end lost 4 bases, the J end lost 0 bases, and 24 bases lay between the germline ends. In germline, CDR1 is MNHNS, CDR2 SASEGT. The CDR3 is 19 amino acids. CDR3 sequence (DNA): TGTGCCAGCAGTGTCCGACTGGGAACCGGGACAAGAGCTAACTATGGCTACACCTTC. This gives the protein CASSVRLGTGTRANYGYTF.

The chain is built from TRBV6-5 and TRBJ1-3, with D possibly being TRBD1 (5 bases). Between the trimmed V and J ends, which lost 2 bases and 0 bases, there was a span of 11 bases. The CDR3 runs 16 residues. CDR1 is MNHEY, CDR2 SVGAGI, per germline. For the CDR3, the DNA is TGTGCCAGCAGTTACGTTAGGGGAACCTCTGGAAACACCATATATTTT. Translation: CASSYVRGTSGNTIYF.

The gene calls are TRBV25-1 and TRBJ2-3, with D uncertain. This CDR3 is 11 amino acids long. Trimming removed 6 bases at V and 8 bases at J, with 9 bases between. Germline V lookup: CDR1 MGHDK, CDR2 SYGVNS. This CDR3 is CASSLDITQYF. DNA for the CDR3: TGTGCCAGCAGCCTAGATATTACGCAGTATTTT.

The rearrangement links TRBV6-1 to TRBJ2-3, with D tentatively TRBD1 (6 bases). Germline CDR1 MNHNS, CDR2 SASEGT. The CDR3 consists of 16 residues. V was pared by 2 bases and J by 2 bases, with 14 bases between. The CDR3: CASSESARGFTDTQYF. Here the CDR3 DNA reads TGTGCCAGCAGTGAATCTGCCAGGGGATTCACAGATACGCAGTATTTT.

V and J are TRBV11-2 and TRBJ1-6; 7 bases fit TRBD1. Per the germline V gene, CDR1 is SGHAT and CDR2 is FQNNGV. The CDR3 consists of 15 residues. Trimming cost V 3 bases and J 7 bases; bases outside gene matches: 6. The DNA for the CDR3 is TGTGCCAGCAGCTTCTCACAGGGGTCAAATTCACCCCTCCACTTT. It yields the protein CASSFSQGSNSPLHF.

The chain links TRBV7-9 to TRBJ1-6, with unresolved D. The CDR3 totals 14 residues. The V end lost 3 bases, the J end lost 7 bases, and 10 bases lay between the germline ends. Germline V lookup: CDR1 SEHNR, CDR2 FQNEAQ (reference sequence). The CDR3 sequence: CASSLAGNNSPLHF. The CDR3 DNA sequence: TGTGCCAGCAGCTTGGCCGGGAACAATTCACCCCTCCACTTT.

The V call is TRBV15, the J call TRBJ1-5; 10 bases agree with TRBD1. The CDR3 consists of 17 residues. Trimming removed 2 bases from V and 5 bases from J; junction bases left unmatched: 9. Germline assignment: CDR1 LNHNV and CDR2 YYDKDF (reference sequence). The CDR3 sequence is CATSRPLGGTGDQPQHF. In nucleotides, the CDR3 is TGTGCCACCAGCAGACCTCTAGGGGGGACAGGGGATCAGCCCCAGCATTTT. Looking up the rest from reference TRBV15 and TRBJ1-5 gives the full variable domain: DAMVIQNPRYQVTQFGKPVTLSCSQTLNHNVMYWYQQKSSQAPKLLFHYYDKDFNNEADTPDNFQSRRPNTSFCFLDIRSPGLGDTAMYLCATSRPLGGTGDQPQHFGDGTRLSIL.

This rearrangement joins TRBV10-3 to TRBJ1-1; maybe TRBD1 (5 bases). Germline V gene data show CDR1 as ENHRY and CDR2 as SYGVKD. CDR3 length: 14 residues. V gave up 7 bases and J gave up 0 bases, with 12 bases separating them. The CDR3 DNA reads as TGTGCCATCAATGCAGCGGGGCTGAACACTGAAGCTTTCTTT. Amino acid sequence: CAINAAGLNTEAFF.

This sequence joins TRBV7-9 and TRBJ2-1, with a weak D call TRBD2 (6 bases). Deletions cut 3 bases from V and 2 bases from J, with 8 bases between. Germline-derived CDR1 and CDR2 are SEHNR and FQNEAQ (reference sequence). There are 14 residues in the CDR3. The CDR3 DNA reads TGTGCCAGCAGCTTTAGCGGAACCTACAATGAGCAGTTCTTC. Encoded protein: CASSFSGTYNEQFF.

This clone has only one observation. This chain uses TRBV5-6 with TRBJ1-2, with D perhaps matching TRBD1 (6 bases). This CDR3 is built from 14 residues. In germline, CDR1 is SGHDT, CDR2 YYEEEE. Trimming stripped 5 bases from V and 4 bases from J, with 15 bases between. This CDR3 reads CASRPLDRFYGYTF. Written as DNA, the CDR3 is TGTGCCAGCAGACCGCTCGACAGGTTCTATGGCTACACCTTC.

The genes are TRBV14 and TRBJ2-5; perhaps D is TRBD1 or TRBD2 (5 bases each). V was trimmed by 4 bases and J by 7 bases, leaving 19 bases between them. This CDR3 region has 15 residues. CDR1 is SGHDN and CDR2 is FVKESK in the germline V gene. DNA of the CDR3: TGTGCCAGCAGCCCTCTTCCGGCAGGGACGGGGACCCAGTACTTC. Its protein product is CASSPLPAGTGTQYF.

V and J are TRBV7-9 and TRBJ1-1; the D is unclear. Trimming took off 5 bases at V and 3 bases at J, with 16 bases between the two ends. The CDR3 runs to 15 residues. Germline V gene sequence: CDR1 SEHNR, CDR2 FQNEAQ (reference sequence). The DNA of the CDR3 is TGTGCCAGCAGCCCCACCCCCGGAGGGTACACTGAAGCTTTCTTT. This translates into CASSPTPGGYTEAFF.

The genes are TRBV18 and TRBJ1-2, with TRBD1 matching 9 bases. This CDR3 has 16 residues. In germline, CDR1 is KGHSH, CDR2 LQKENI. J lost 1 base, V lost 1 base, and 4 bases had no gene match. CDR3 coding DNA: TGTGCCAGCTCACCACGGACAGGGGATGTTAACTATGGCTACACCTTC. It codes for CASSPRTGDVNYGYTF.

V is TRBV27 and J is TRBJ2-7; D possibly corresponds to TRBD1 (5 bases). Trimming took off 6 bases at V and 3 bases at J, with 12 bases between the two ends. CDR1 MNHEY and CDR2 SMNVEV come from the germline V gene (reference sequence). The CDR3 is 13 amino acids. CDR3 sequence reads: CASSLGHGYEQYF. The CDR3 coding sequence is TGTGCCAGCAGCCTTGGACATGGCTACGAGCAGTACTTC.

The chain combines TRBV6-5 with TRBJ1-1; no clear D. The CDR3 is made up of 11 amino acids. CDR1 is MNHEY and CDR2 is SVGAGI in the germline V gene. V lost 3 bases to trimming and J lost 11 bases, with 10 bases between them. The CDR3 region is CASSYLSQAFF. The CDR3 nucleotides are TGTGCCAGCAGTTATTTAAGCCAGGCTTTCTTT.

The rearrangement links TRBV7-2 to TRBJ2-7; D is undetermined. Germline CDR1 reads SGHTA; CDR2 reads FQGNSA. The CDR3 is made up of 13 amino acids. With 3 bases removed from V and 1 base from J, the gap between germline ends came to 7 bases. The CDR3 loop reads CASSFTFSYEQYV. CDR3 in DNA: TGTGCCAGCAGCTTTACATTTTCCTACGAGCAGTACGTC.

This sequence joins TRBV7-3 and TRBJ1-2, with 9 bases matching TRBD1. With V trimmed by 5 bases and J by 2 bases, 3 bases remained unmatched. This CDR3 comprises 14 residues. Germline values: CDR1 SGHTA, CDR2 FQGTGA. The CDR3 loop reads CASSQTGGNYGYTF. In DNA form, the CDR3 reads TGTGCCAGCAGCCAAACAGGGGGCAACTATGGCTACACCTTC.

The rearrangement joins TRBV9 to TRBJ2-6; D possibly corresponds to TRBD1 (6 bases). Germline loops: CDR1 SGDLS, CDR2 YYNGEE. The CDR3 runs to 15 residues. The ends were cut back, 1 base at V and 4 bases at J, with 9 bases in the middle. This chain's CDR3 is CASSVWGQGANVLTF. DNA of the CDR3: TGTGCCAGCAGCGTATGGGGGCAAGGGGCCAACGTCCTGACTTTC.

The chain combines TRBV4-1 with TRBJ1-1; D call uncertain. The CDR3 is made up of 14 amino acids. CDR1 is MGHRA and CDR2 is YSYEKL in the germline V gene. Trimming took off 2 bases at V and 5 bases at J, with 12 bases between the two ends. Here the CDR3 reads CASSQTRRQTEAFF. In DNA, the CDR3 is TGCGCCAGCAGCCAAACGCGGAGGCAGACTGAAGCTTTCTTT.

This rearrangement joins TRBV7-2 to TRBJ2-5; 8 bases align to TRBD2. Trimming cost V 5 bases and J 5 bases; bases outside gene matches: 10. This CDR3 region has 15 residues. The germline V gene encodes CDR1 SGHTA and CDR2 FQGNSA. The CDR3 nucleotides are TGTGCCAGCAGCGACGGCGGGGGGCAGTGGGAGACCCAGTACTTC. Translated, it gives CASSDGGGQWETQYF.

The V call is TRBV5-4, the J call TRBJ2-5; 7 bases match TRBD2. Looked up from germline, CDR1 is SGHNT and CDR2 is YYREEE (reference sequence). The CDR3 length is 16 residues. V was pared by 0 bases and J by 5 bases, with 10 bases of the junction left unmatched. The CDR3 protein is CASSLALRGLQETQYF. The CDR3 DNA sequence: TGTGCCAGCAGCTTGGCTTTGCGGGGGTTGCAGGAGACCCAGTACTTC. The variable domain in full, completed from reference TRBV5-4 and TRBJ2-5, reads ETGVTQSPTHLIKTRGQQVTLRCSSQSGHNTVSWYQQALGQGPQFIFQYYREEENGRGNFPPRFSGLQFPNYSSELNVNALELDDSALYLCASSLALRGLQETQYFGPGTRLLVL.

V usage is TRBV6-6 and J usage is TRBJ1-1; the D gene is possibly TRBD1 (6 bases). Per germline, CDR1 MNHNY and CDR2 SVGAGI (reference sequence). The V end lost 6 bases, the J end lost 0 bases, and 14 bases lay between the germline ends. This CDR3 has 15 residues. DNA of the CDR3: TGTGCCAGCAGCCTTGAGGGGGTCATGAACACTGAAGCTTTCTTT. Protein product: CASSLEGVMNTEAFF.

As for this clone: A read error may account for a junction end that differs from germline. J is TRBJ1-6 and V is TRBV28; 7 bases line up with TRBD1. Looked up from germline, CDR1 is MDHEN and CDR2 is SYDVKM. The length of the CDR3 is 12 residues. The CDR3 nucleotides read TGTGCCAGCAGCCGGGACAGATTGACTCGATACTTT. Encoded protein: CASSRDRLTRYF.

This clone showed up just once. The chain uses TRBV21-1 and TRBJ2-7; TRBD1, the table's D call, lacks a check against the DNA. TRBV21-1 is noted as a pseudogene. The CDR3 runs 17 residues. This CDR3 reads CASSNPLYPSQEYEQYV. The CDR3, as DNA: TGTGCCAGCAGCAATCCCCTTTACCCGAGCCAGGAATACGAGCAGTACGTC.

The chain couples TRBV6-4 to TRBJ1-2, with no clear D. Germline CDR1 and CDR2: MRHNA and SNTAGT. The length of the CDR3 is 12 residues. V gave up 4 bases and J gave up 4 bases, with 7 bases separating them. CDR3 sequence reads: CASSAAGYGYTF. In DNA form, the CDR3 reads TGTGCCAGCAGTGCGGCAGGCTATGGCTACACCTTC.

This chain uses TRBV7-9 with TRBJ2-1, with 11 bases fitting TRBD2. The CDR3 is made up of 17 amino acids. Trimming removed 1 base from V and 8 bases from J; junction bases left unmatched: 10. The germline V gene has CDR1 SEHNR and CDR2 FQNEAQ (reference sequence). CDR3 amino acids: CASSLGVAGGPWDEQFF. The CDR3 region has the DNA TGTGCCAGCAGCTTAGGGGTAGCGGGAGGGCCTTGGGATGAGCAGTTCTTC.

The chain recombines TRBV5-4 with TRBJ2-2, with 14 nucleotides matching TRBD2. CDR3 size: 16 residues. J was trimmed by 7 bases and V by 4 bases; bases with no gene match: 6. CDR1 and CDR2 from the germline V gene are SGHNT and YYREEE (reference sequence). This chain's CDR3 is CASSLGLAGVVGELFF. The CDR3 bases are TGTGCCAGCAGCCTGGGACTAGCGGGAGTGGTCGGGGAGCTGTTTTTT.

V gene TRBV9 combines with J gene TRBJ1-2; tentative D call: TRBD1 (5 bases). Trimming took 2 bases from V and 4 from J, leaving 6 bases between them. The CDR3 sequence is 12 residues long. Germline loops: CDR1 SGDLS, CDR2 YYNGEE. This CDR3 is CASSVGGYGYTF. CDR3 coding DNA: TGTGCCAGCAGCGTTGGGGGCTATGGCTACACCTTC.